This TCR beta chain was captured by sequencing in a study of T cells in Graves' hyperthyroidism and ophthalmopathy. TCR beta CDR3 regions were amplified from RNA. The TCR CDR3 was amplified in a first-round RT-PCR using the HTBI primer set. One entry per CDR3 protein results from TCRdb running MiXCR on the multiplex PCR reads. The sample holds approximately 530,000 distinct CDR3 sequences, approximately 16% seen once. Per the germline V gene, CDR1 is DFQATT and CDR2 is SNEGSKA (reference sequence). V shed 3 bases and J shed 11 bases, with 16 bases lying between them. CDR3 length: 13 residues. Only a few counts were recorded for this clonotype.

The chain recombines TRBV20-1 with TRBJ1-4, with D uncertain. The sample was blood. The origin of this receptor is a woman under 30 with Graves' hyperthyroidism. CDR3 sequence: CSASFPPRGKLFF. CDR3 DNA sequence: TGCAGTGCTAGTTTTCCCCCCCGCGGGAAACTGTTTTTT.